A selection of T cell receptor beta chains follows, all from one sample in a study of T-cell reconstitution after alpha-beta-depleted transplantation in children. MiXCR, applied by TCRdb to the PCR reads, yields one record per CDR3 protein. In the table there are some 400,000 distinct CDR3 sequences, roughly 22% of which are singletons. Here the sequenced sample was PBMCs from the stem cell graft donor, taken from the stem cell graft. All receptors derive from a human donor who donated a stem cell graft to a child with acute myeloid leukemia. CDR3s include the opening cysteine and the closing phenylalanine or tryptophan. Fields, in order: V gene, J gene, CDR3 protein.

TRBV20-1,TRBJ2-1,CRGLEASGTYEQFF
TRBV10-3,TRBJ2-1,CATKPGLAGVEQFF
TRBV6-5,TRBJ2-5,CASSYTTSGQETQYF
TRBV10-3,TRBJ2-1,CAISESGPEQFF
TRBV13,TRBJ2-7,CASSLGQGLEQYF
TRBV5-1,TRBJ2-2,CASSTSGAYSGELFF
TRBV7-8,TRBJ2-2,CASSTLTGTNTGELFF
TRBV11-3,TRBJ2-2,CASIDRANTGELFF
TRBV7-9,TRBJ2-1,CASSFGLAGRNEQFF
TRBV12-3/TRBV12-4,TRBJ2-4,CASTLFDAYKNIQYF
TRBV12-5,TRBJ2-1,CASGLVPDRGSYNEQFF
TRBV20-1,TRBJ2-2,CSASGNTGELFF
TRBV12-3/TRBV12-4,TRBJ2-3,CASSRMIAGSDTQYF
TRBV7-2,TRBJ1-5,CASSFDSLSGQPQHF
TRBV12-3/TRBV12-4,TRBJ2-7,CASSSRDRELYEQYF
TRBV20-1,TRBJ2-3,CSARPGLDTQYF
TRBV20-1,TRBJ2-7,CSARDLKGYEQYF
TRBV3-1,TRBJ1-1,CASSHGDTEAFF
TRBV27,TRBJ2-1,CASSLRTGQGVSEQFF
TRBV7-9,TRBJ1-1,CAGGETSTEAFF
TRBV28,TRBJ2-7,CASRATGERSYEQYF
TRBV20-1,TRBJ2-1,CSAKLPSSYNEQFF
TRBV5-6,TRBJ2-1,CASTLAGGSEQFF
TRBV4-2,TRBJ2-4,CASSQDFRGGENIQYF
TRBV4-2,TRBJ1-5,CASSHRRDTSNQPQHF
TRBV7-3,TRBJ2-3,CASSESQLGDTQYF
TRBV20-1,TRBJ1-3,CSASSGELFSGNTIYF
TRBV2,TRBJ2-7,CASDPSGTHYEQYF
TRBV29-1,TRBJ2-7,CSVLTVTYEQYF
TRBV7-3,TRBJ2-6,CASSAGFSGANVLTF
TRBV12-3/TRBV12-4,TRBJ2-3,CASSLAGGPSGTDTQYF
TRBV5-1,TRBJ1-3,CASSPDQGGNTIYF
TRBV7-3,TRBJ2-1,CASSLGTSEPNEQFF
TRBV5-6,TRBJ1-6,CASSLGSTGGNSPLHF